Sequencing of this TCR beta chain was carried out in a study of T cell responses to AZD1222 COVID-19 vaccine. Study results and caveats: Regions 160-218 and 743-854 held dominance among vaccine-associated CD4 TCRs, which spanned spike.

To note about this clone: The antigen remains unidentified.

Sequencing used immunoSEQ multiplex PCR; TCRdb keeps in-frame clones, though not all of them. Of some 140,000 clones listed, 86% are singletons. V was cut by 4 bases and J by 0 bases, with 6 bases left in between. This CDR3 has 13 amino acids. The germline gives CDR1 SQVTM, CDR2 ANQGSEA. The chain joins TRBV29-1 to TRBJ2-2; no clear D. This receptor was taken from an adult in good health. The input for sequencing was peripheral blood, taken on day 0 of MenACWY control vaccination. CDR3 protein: CSVGSANTGELFF. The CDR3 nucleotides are TGCAGCGTTGGAAGCGCGAACACCGGGGAGCTGTTTTTT.